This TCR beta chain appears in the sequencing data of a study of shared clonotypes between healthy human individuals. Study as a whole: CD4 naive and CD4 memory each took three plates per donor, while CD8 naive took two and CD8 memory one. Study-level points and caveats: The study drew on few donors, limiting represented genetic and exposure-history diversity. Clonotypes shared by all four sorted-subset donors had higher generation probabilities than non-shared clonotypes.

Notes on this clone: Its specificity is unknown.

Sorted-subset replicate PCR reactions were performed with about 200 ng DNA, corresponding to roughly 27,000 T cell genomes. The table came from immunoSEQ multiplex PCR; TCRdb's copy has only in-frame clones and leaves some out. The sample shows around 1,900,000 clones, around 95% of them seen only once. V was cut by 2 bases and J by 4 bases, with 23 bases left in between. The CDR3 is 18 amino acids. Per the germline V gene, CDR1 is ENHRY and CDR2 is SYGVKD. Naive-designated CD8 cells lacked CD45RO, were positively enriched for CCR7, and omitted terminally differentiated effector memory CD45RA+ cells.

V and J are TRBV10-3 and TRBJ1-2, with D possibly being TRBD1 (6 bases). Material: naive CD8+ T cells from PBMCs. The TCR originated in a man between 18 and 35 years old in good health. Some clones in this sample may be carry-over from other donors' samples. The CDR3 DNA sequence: TGTGCCATCAGTGAGCCCGGAGCAGGGGATAGGGTCGGCTATGGCTACACCTTC. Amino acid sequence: CAISEPGAGDRVGYGYTF.